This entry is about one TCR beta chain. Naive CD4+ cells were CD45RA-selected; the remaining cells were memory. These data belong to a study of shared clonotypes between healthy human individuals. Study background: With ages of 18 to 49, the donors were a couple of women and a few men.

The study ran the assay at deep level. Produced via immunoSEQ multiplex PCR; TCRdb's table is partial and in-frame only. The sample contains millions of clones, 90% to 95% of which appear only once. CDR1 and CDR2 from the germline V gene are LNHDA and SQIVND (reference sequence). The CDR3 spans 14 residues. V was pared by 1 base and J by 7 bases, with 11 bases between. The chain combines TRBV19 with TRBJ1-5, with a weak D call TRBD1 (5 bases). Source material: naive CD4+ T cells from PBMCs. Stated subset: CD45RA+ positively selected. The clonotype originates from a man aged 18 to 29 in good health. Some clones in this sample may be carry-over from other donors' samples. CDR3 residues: CASSIVQGRQPQHF. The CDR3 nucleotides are TGTGCCAGTAGTATAGTCCAGGGTCGGCAGCCCCAGCATTTT.